These T cell receptor beta chains were read from a single sample in a study of Ad26.COV2.S vaccination and SARS-CoV-2 variants. The table came from immunoSEQ multiplex PCR; TCRdb's copy has only in-frame clones and leaves some out. Counted here are 410,000 or so clones, approximately 92% occurring once; the ten biggest clones make up 9.5% to 15%. This material consisted of peripheral blood, taken in a trial of Ad26.COV2.S vaccine versus placebo. Receptor source: a person aged 18 to 59 who received the Ad26.COV2.S COVID-19 vaccine or a placebo. Both conserved end residues are part of each CDR3. Fields, in order: J gene, clone size, D gene, V gene, CDR3 protein, CDR3 DNA. The D gene is left open where the match is weak. Size tells how often a clone was seen (once, few, many) or the class of an expanded clone, and some rows leave it out.

J: TRBJ1-5; size: -; D: -; V: TRBV5-8; CDR3: CASSLRGSNQPQHF; DNA: TGTGCCAGCAGCTTGCGGGGGAGCAATCAGCCCCAGCATTTT
J: TRBJ2-5; size: -; D: TRBD2; V: TRBV30; CDR3: CAWSVTAGGETQYF; DNA: TGTGCCTGGAGTGTTACTGCGGGAGGAGAGACCCAGTACTTC
J: TRBJ2-1; size: -; D: -; V: TRBV19; CDR3: CASSILDSHYNEQFF; DNA: TGTGCCAGTAGTATTCTGGACAGTCACTACAATGAGCAGTTCTTC
J: TRBJ2-7; size: once; D: -; V: TRBV2; CDR3: CASSEWQRSEQYF; DNA: TGTGCCAGCAGTGAGTGGCAGCGTAGCGAGCAGTACTTC
J: TRBJ2-2; size: -; D: TRBD2; V: TRBV7-9; CDR3: CASSLSASGKFNGELFF; DNA: TGTGCCAGCAGCTTATCTGCTAGCGGGAAATTTAACGGGGAGCTGTTTTTT
J: TRBJ2-5; size: -; D: -; V: TRBV29-1; CDR3: CSVMMTGTRRPETQYF; DNA: TGCAGCGTAATGATGACCGGGACCAGAAGACCGGAGACCCAGTACTTC
J: TRBJ2-5; size: -; D: TRBD1; V: TRBV29-1; CDR3: CSVEVGRGLETQYF; DNA: TGCAGCGTTGAAGTCGGCAGGGGGCTAGAGACCCAGTACTTC
J: TRBJ2-7; size: -; D: -; V: TRBV4-3; CDR3: CASSQEMARAYEQYF; DNA: TGCGCCAGCAGCCAAGAAATGGCCAGGGCCTACGAGCAGTACTTC
J: TRBJ2-7; size: few; D: -; V: TRBV7-8; CDR3: CASTGTYEQYF; DNA: TGTGCCAGCACTGGCACCTACGAGCAGTACTTC
J: TRBJ1-4; size: -; D: -; V: TRBV30; CDR3: CAWGRVVRTNEKLFF; DNA: TGTGCCTGGGGACGTGTCGTCCGAACTAATGAAAAACTGTTTTTT
J: TRBJ2-2; size: few; D: TRBD1; V: TRBV7-2; CDR3: CASKMTGGPTGELFF; DNA: TGTGCCAGCAAGATGACAGGGGGCCCCACCGGGGAGCTGTTTTTT
J: TRBJ1-6; size: -; D: -; V: TRBV9; CDR3: CASSMGTYNSPLHF; DNA: TGTGCCAGCAGCATGGGAACCTATAATTCACCCCTCCACTTT
J: TRBJ2-2; size: -; D: -; V: TRBV7-2; CDR3: CASRLGYNTGELFF; DNA: TGTGCCAGCCGTCTGGGGTACAACACCGGGGAGCTGTTTTTT
J: TRBJ2-1; size: -; D: TRBD2; V: TRBV7-6; CDR3: CASSWLAGVQDYNEQFF; DNA: TGTGCCAGCAGCTGGCTAGCGGGAGTTCAGGACTACAATGAGCAGTTCTTC
J: TRBJ1-1; size: -; D: -; V: TRBV7-9; CDR3: CASSLVRGGGTEAFF; DNA: TGTGCCAGCAGCTTAGTCCGGGGAGGTGGCACTGAAGCTTTCTTT
J: TRBJ1-1; size: once; D: -; V: TRBV5-6; CDR3: CASSLQVTEAFF; DNA: TGTGCCAGCAGCTTACAGGTGACTGAAGCTTTCTTT
J: TRBJ2-1; size: once; D: -; V: TRBV6-6; CDR3: CASSPQTSYNEQFF; DNA: TGTGCCAGCAGTCCACAAACCTCCTACAATGAGCAGTTCTTC
J: TRBJ2-1; size: -; D: -; V: TRBV30; CDR3: CGGSSYNEQFF; DNA: TGTGGGGGGAGCTCCTACAATGAGCAGTTCTTC
J: TRBJ2-7; size: -; D: -; V: TRBV30; CDR3: CAWSVLGATYEQYF; DNA: TGTGCCTGGAGTGTACTGGGGGCGACGTACGAGCAGTACTTC
J: TRBJ2-3; size: -; D: TRBD2; V: TRBV11-3; CDR3: CASSFAGGSTDTQYF; DNA: TGTGCCAGCAGCTTCGCGGGAGGGAGCACAGATACGCAGTATTTT
J: TRBJ2-3; size: -; D: TRBD2; V: TRBV7-2; CDR3: CASSLVVSGSLTDTQYF; DNA: TGTGCCAGCAGCTTAGTGGTTAGCGGGAGCTTAACAGATACGCAGTATTTT
J: TRBJ2-1; size: few; D: TRBD1; V: TRBV28; CDR3: CASSSLGTGVYNEQFF; DNA: TGTGCCAGCAGTTCCCTCGGGACAGGGGTGTACAATGAGCAGTTCTTC
J: TRBJ1-5; size: once; D: -; V: TRBV11-2; CDR3: CASSLQASQPQHF; DNA: TGTGCCAGCAGCTTGCAGGCGAGTCAGCCCCAGCATTTT
J: TRBJ2-1; size: -; D: TRBD2; V: TRBV28; CDR3: CASTVPYSGRAPNEQFF; DNA: TGTGCCAGCACCGTCCCCTATAGCGGGAGGGCCCCCAATGAGCAGTTCTTC
J: TRBJ2-3; size: -; D: -; V: TRBV4-1; CDR3: CASSQVGGNTDTQYF; DNA: TGCGCCAGCAGCCAAGTGGGGGGAAACACAGATACGCAGTATTTT
J: TRBJ2-1; size: -; D: -; V: TRBV10-3; CDR3: CAISEPGMGRGSYNEQFF; DNA: TGTGCCATCAGTGAGCCAGGGATGGGAAGAGGATCCTACAATGAGCAGTTCTTC
J: TRBJ2-7; size: -; D: TRBD1; V: TRBV6-2/TRBV6-3; CDR3: CASSSPGQGPYEQYF; DNA: TGTGCCAGCAGTTCACCGGGACAGGGCCCCTACGAGCAGTACTTC
J: TRBJ2-1; size: -; D: -; V: TRBV28; CDR3: CASRKGLYEQFF; DNA: TGTGCCAGCAGAAAAGGCCTTTATGAGCAGTTCTTC
J: TRBJ2-1; size: -; D: TRBD2; V: TRBV29-1; CDR3: CSVDGTSGIDNEQFF; DNA: TGCAGCGTTGATGGGACTAGCGGAATAGACAATGAGCAGTTCTTC
J: TRBJ1-2; size: -; D: TRBD1; V: TRBV3-1/TRBV3-2; CDR3: CASSEQGAVNYGYTF; DNA: TGTGCCAGCAGCGAACAGGGGGCGGTGAACTATGGCTACACCTTC
J: TRBJ2-1; size: -; D: TRBD2; V: TRBV4-1; CDR3: CASSQQGGYNEQFF; DNA: TGCGCCAGCAGCCAACAGGGAGGGTACAATGAGCAGTTCTTC
J: TRBJ2-1; size: -; D: TRBD1; V: TRBV10-3; CDR3: CAISGFGTGEGNEQFF; DNA: TGTGCCATCAGTGGATTCGGGACAGGGGAGGGCAATGAGCAGTTCTTC